This TCR beta chain comes out of a study of monozygotic twins with inflammatory bowel disease. The germline V gene has CDR1 LGHNA and CDR2 YSLEER. The length of the CDR3 is 15 residues. Each CDR3 protein gets one entry in TCRdb, which reprocessed the 5' RACE reads and gives no DNA. In all, the sample yields 110,000 to 150,000 distinct CDR3 sequences. This TCR was sampled from a human donor with ulcerative colitis or Crohn's disease, or a healthy co-twin of an affected twin (not recorded which). The chain carries TRBV4-3 and TRBJ2-1; lacking DNA, the TRBD2 call made by TCRdb goes unchecked. Sequenced input: blood. CDR3 loop: CASSQAAGGHNEQFF.